The 7 T cell receptor beta chains listed next were all sequenced from one sample in a study of CD8+CD57+ T cells in acquired aplastic anemia (dated by TCRdb to the late 2010s). Sequencing used an Illumina HiSeq 2000. Genomic DNA served as template for TCR beta VDJ combination and CDR3 sequence profiling. Using fastp trimming at Q25 and MiXCR clonotype assembly, TCRdb reanalyzed the public sequencing data and kept in-frame beta chains. Every distinct CDR3 protein forms one entry, paired with its most common genes and DNA. This sample comprises about 170,000 distinct CDR3 sequences, about 48% of them detected only once. Clones ranked in the top ten supply approximately 1% of the sample. The sequencing sample was made of sorted CD4+, CD8+, or CD8+CD57+ T cells (not recorded which) from PBMCs. Source of these receptors: a human donor in good health.

This chain links TRBV19 with TRBJ1-5, with D maybe TRBD1 (6 bases). This CDR3 comprises 14 residues. Deletions cut 5 bases from V and 5 bases from J, with 13 bases between. Germline-derived CDR1 and CDR2 are LNHDA and SQIVND (reference sequence). The CDR3 region has the DNA TGTGCCAGTAGTCGAGACAGGCCCGATCAGCCCCAGCATTTT. Protein: CASSRDRPDQPQHF.

This clonotype was seen ten or more times. The chain joins TRBV24-1 to TRBJ2-1; D remains ambiguous. The CDR3 is 13 amino acids. CDR1 KGHDR and CDR2 SFDVKD come from the germline V gene. V lost 5 bases and J lost 1, with 5 bases in between. The CDR3 loop reads CATSGGSYNEQFF. The DNA for the CDR3 is TGTGCCACCAGTGGGGGTTCCTACAATGAGCAGTTCTTC.

The sample holds many counts of this clonotype. The V call is TRBV2, the J call TRBJ1-1; D not certain. CDR1 is SNHLY and CDR2 is FYNNEI in the germline V gene. The V end lost 7 bases, the J end lost 9 bases, and 6 bases lay between the germline ends. The CDR3 runs 9 residues. The CDR3 DNA follows: TGTGCCAGCACCCCCAAAGCTTTCTTT. Translating gives CASTPKAFF.

This clonotype has at least ten counts. The chain joins TRBV12-3 or TRBV12-4 to TRBJ1-5; the D gene is possibly TRBD1 (5 bases). The V end was cut by 3 bases, the J end by 4 bases, with 10 bases between. The CDR3 consists of 14 residues. Here the CDR3 DNA reads TGTGCCAGCAGTTTTGACAGCCTAAATCAGCCCCAGCATTTT. It translates to CASSFDSLNQPQHF.

The rearrangement uses TRBV2 and TRBJ2-7, with 9 nucleotides matching TRBD1. There are 14 residues in the CDR3. J gave up 7 bases and V 1 base, and 5 bases lay outside the gene matches. The V gene's germline CDR1 is SNHLY and CDR2 FYNNEI. CDR3 in amino acids: CASSEVTGGREQYF. In nucleotides, the CDR3 is TGTGCCAGCAGTGAAGTGACAGGGGGTCGGGAGCAGTACTTC.

This clonotype was detected ten times or more. This sequence joins TRBV7-3 and TRBJ2-2, with no clear D. V was clipped by 5 bases and J by 7 bases, with 8 bases between them. Per germline, CDR1 SGHTA and CDR2 FQGTGA. CDR3 length equals 12 residues. The CDR3 DNA follows: TGTGCCAGCAGCCCTAACGTCGGGGAGCTGTTTTTT. This codes for CASSPNVGELFF. Full variable domain (missing parts from reference TRBV7-3 and TRBJ2-2): GAGVSQTPSNKVTEKGKYVELRCDPISGHTALYWYRQSLGQGPEFLIYFQGTGAADDSGLPNDRFFAVRPEGSVSTLKIQRTERGDSAVYLCASSPNVGELFFGEGSRLTVL.

In the case of this clonotype: The junction does not match germline at one end; this may be a read error. This chain uses TRBV24-1 with TRBJ2-5, with a weak D call TRBD1 (5 bases). CDR1 and CDR2 from the germline V gene are KGHDR and SFDVKD. The CDR3 covers 16 residues. The CDR3 reads CATSDPRSGIGEAQYF. DNA for the CDR3: TGTGCCACCAGTGATCCCCGGTCAGGGATTGGAGAGGCCCAGTACTTC.